The 16 T cell receptor beta chains in this list originate from one sample, sequenced in a study of blood T cell repertoires in COVID-19. The assay was immunoSEQ multiplex PCR, and TCRdb's table has in-frame clones only and misses some. The sample lists under 250,000 clones, about 80% seen once, with less than 2.5% in the top ten. The sequenced sample was peripheral blood. These receptor sequences come from a woman in her sixties with acute or convalescent COVID-19.

The chain joins TRBV6-5 to TRBJ1-1; TRBD1 matches at 7 bases. CDR1 and CDR2 from the germline V gene are MNHEY and SVGAGI. The CDR3 length is 14 residues. Unmatched junction bases numbered 3, after V lost 0 bases and J lost 5 bases. The chain's CDR3 is CASSYSPGGTEAFF. The CDR3 DNA sequence: TGTGCCAGCAGTTACTCCCCAGGGGGGACTGAAGCTTTCTTT.

This chain joins TRBV15 and TRBJ1-5; TRBD1 agrees at 7 bases. Germline CDR1 reads LNHNV; CDR2 reads YYDKDF (reference sequence). There are 16 residues in the CDR3. The V segment lost 3 bases and the J segment 4 bases; nucleotides outside the gene matches: 9. CDR3: CATSSPQGEQNQPQHF. CDR3 sequence (DNA): TGTGCCACCAGCAGTCCCCAGGGGGAACAGAATCAGCCCCAGCATTTT.

The chain combines TRBV6-2 or TRBV6-3 with TRBJ1-5; D unresolved. The length of the CDR3 is 14 residues. V lost 0 bases, J lost 4 bases, and 7 bases lay in between. The germline V gene encodes CDR1 MNHEY and CDR2 SVGEGT. CDR3 nucleotide sequence: TGTGCCAGCAGTTACTCGGGCCTAAATCAGCCCCAGCATTTT. Translation: CASSYSGLNQPQHF.

The rearrangement joins TRBV30 to TRBJ2-7; 10 bases line up with TRBD2. The V segment lost 2 bases and the J segment 5 bases; nucleotides outside the gene matches: 3. The CDR3 is 13 amino acids. Germline loops: CDR1 GTSNPN, CDR2 SVGIG (reference sequence). Written as DNA, the CDR3 is TGTGCCTGGAGTCAGCGGGGGGGGGACGAGCAGTACTTC. It is translated as CAWSQRGGDEQYF.

This chain uses TRBV4-1 with TRBJ1-1; D might be TRBD1 (6 bases). V dropped 4 bases and J dropped 2 bases, with 11 bases sitting between them. The V gene's germline CDR1 is MGHRA and CDR2 YSYEKL. This CDR3 has 14 amino acids. CDR3 nucleotide sequence: TGCGCCAGCAGCCTCAGGGGCGGAAACACTGAAGCTTTCTTT. Protein: CASSLRGGNTEAFF.

The rearrangement joins TRBV29-1 to TRBJ1-1; tentative D call: TRBD1 (5 bases). The CDR3 extends over 12 amino acids. Germline values: CDR1 SQVTM, CDR2 ANQGSEA. The germline V and J ends were trimmed by 4 bases and 1 base, with 7 bases remaining between them. CDR3 region: CSVGQPNTEAFF. In nucleotides, the CDR3 is TGCAGCGTTGGACAGCCGAACACTGAAGCTTTCTTT.

This clone was counted a single time. The chain recombines TRBV28 with TRBJ1-1; D gene uncertain. Per germline, CDR1 MDHEN and CDR2 SYDVKM. V lost 3 bases to trimming and J lost 3 bases, with 8 bases between them. The CDR3 is 13 amino acids. The CDR3 bases are TGTGCCAGCAGTTTTCCCCTTTACACTGAAGCTTTCTTT. Amino acids: CASSFPLYTEAFF.

This chain uses TRBV7-3 with TRBJ2-2; a possible D gene is TRBD2 (7 bases). Germline V gene sequence: CDR1 SGHTA, CDR2 FQGTGA. CDR3 length: 16 amino acids. Trimming shortened V by 5 bases and J by 9 bases, and 22 bases separated the two germline ends. CDR3 sequence: CASSPGGRGVMRELFF. The CDR3 DNA reads TGTGCCAGCAGCCCGGGGGGCAGGGGAGTGATGCGGGAGCTGTTTTTT. Full variable domain (outside the CDR3, taken from reference TRBV7-3 and TRBJ2-2): GAGVSQTPSNKVTEKGKYVELRCDPISGHTALYWYRQSLGQGPEFLIYFQGTGAADDSGLPNDRFFAVRPEGSVSTLKIQRTERGDSAVYLCASSPGGRGVMRELFFGEGSRLTVL.

The chain employs TRBV5-5 and TRBJ2-1; 8 bases are shared with TRBD1. Trimming took 0 bases from V and 8 from J; bases not matched to a gene: 7. Germline V gives CDR1 SGHKS, CDR2 YYEKEE (reference sequence). The length of the CDR3 is 15 residues. The CDR3 here is CASSLGLTGVHEQFF. In DNA form, the CDR3 reads TGTGCCAGCAGCTTGGGCCTGACAGGGGTCCATGAGCAGTTCTTC.

The chain couples TRBV4-1 to TRBJ1-2; tentatively, D is TRBD1 (5 bases). CDR1 is MGHRA and CDR2 is YSYEKL in the germline V gene. Trimming took 0 bases from V and 8 from J, leaving 10 bases between them. The CDR3 extends over 13 amino acids. The CDR3 DNA is TGCGCCAGCAGCCAAGACAGGGTAGGGGGCTACACCTTC. Translating it yields CASSQDRVGGYTF.

The chain combines TRBV5-6 with TRBJ2-5, with 7 bases lining up with TRBD1. Germline V lookup: CDR1 SGHDT, CDR2 YYEEEE. The CDR3 runs 15 residues. Trimming cost V 1 base and J 5 bases; bases outside gene matches: 8. The CDR3: CASSLLQGGAETQYF. In DNA form, the CDR3 reads TGTGCCAGCAGCTTGCTGCAAGGGGGCGCGGAGACCCAGTACTTC. Full variable domain (rest looked up from reference TRBV5-6 and TRBJ2-5): DAGVTQSPTHLIKTRGQQVTLRCSPKSGHDTVSWYQQALGQGPQFIFQYYEEEERQRGNFPDRFSGHQFPNYSSELNVNALLLGDSALYLCASSLLQGGAETQYFGPGTRLLVL.

The chain employs TRBV7-2 and TRBJ1-6, with D tentatively TRBD1 (6 bases). CDR1 and CDR2 from the germline V gene are SGHTA and FQGNSA. V was clipped by 5 bases and J by 9 bases, with 17 bases between them. The CDR3 sequence is 15 residues long. The CDR3 coding sequence is TGTGCCAGCAGCAACACAGGGACATCCTCTTCACCCCTCCACTTT. This translates into CASSNTGTSSSPLHF.

The chain couples TRBV29-1 to TRBJ2-5, with a possible D match to TRBD1 (6 bases). Germline lookup yields CDR1 SQVTM and CDR2 ANQGSEA. The CDR3 contains 13 residues. The V end lost 4 bases, the J end lost 3 bases, and 12 bases lay between the germline ends. CDR3 residues: CSVGSRDKETQYF. CDR3 DNA sequence: TGCAGCGTTGGGTCCAGGGACAAAGAGACCCAGTACTTC. The full variable domain, its missing parts supplied by reference TRBV29-1 and TRBJ2-5, is SAVISQKPSRDICQRGTSLTIQCQVDSQVTMMFWYRQQPGQSLTLIATANQGSEATYESGFVIDKFPISRPNLTFSTLTVSNMSPEDSSIYLCSVGSRDKETQYFGPGTRLLVL.

The CDR3 DNA sequence: TGTGCCAGCAGGCTAGCGGGGGCGACCGGGGAGCTGTTTTTT. Its translation is CASRLAGATGELFF. This rearrangement joins TRBV3-1 (or the pseudogene TRBV3-2) to TRBJ2-2; 10 bases are a match to TRBD2. This CDR3 region has 14 residues. CDR1 is LGHDT, CDR2 YNNKEL, per germline (reference sequence). The junction had 3 bases not matched to a gene; V was cut back by 6 bases and J by 5 bases.

V usage is TRBV7-9 and J usage is TRBJ2-1; TRBD2 matches 11 bases. V shed 5 bases and J 7 bases; nucleotides not matched to a gene: 10. The CDR3 is 16 amino acids. Per germline, CDR1 SEHNR and CDR2 FQNEAQ (reference sequence). CDR3 coding DNA: TGTGCCAGCAGCCCCTCGTGGGGACTAGCGGATAATGAGCAGTTCTTC. This sequence encodes CASSPSWGLADNEQFF.

The chain employs TRBV4-1 and TRBJ1-2; D remains ambiguous. Germline assignment: CDR1 MGHRA and CDR2 YSYEKL. Trimming cost V 2 bases and J 10 bases, with 23 bases left between them. This CDR3 region has 16 residues. CDR3 in amino acids: CASSQPWRANPNDYTF. The DNA of the CDR3 is TGCGCCAGCAGCCAACCATGGAGGGCTAACCCCAATGACTACACCTTC.